A single sample gave rise to the 23 T cell receptor beta chains below, sequenced in a study of control samples from healthy donors and cancer patients. Profiling relied on immunoSEQ multiplex PCR, and the TCRdb table lists in-frame clones only, not all of them. The top ten clones hold 6% to 8% of a sample with about 120,000 clones, just over 90% of them seen once. The sequencing sample was made of blood. The receptors come from a woman in her late teens or twenties in good health.

The chain employs TRBV19 and TRBJ2-4; D is uncertain. The CDR3 sequence is 12 residues long. The V end lost 3 bases, the J end lost 7 bases, and 7 bases lay between the germline ends. Germline V gene sequence: CDR1 LNHDA, CDR2 SQIVND (reference sequence). The CDR3 bases are TGTGCCAGTAGTATGAGCCGGAACATTCAGTACTTC. This translates into CASSMSRNIQYF.

V usage is TRBV6-5 and J usage is TRBJ2-2; D tentatively fits TRBD1 or TRBD2 (5 bases each). Trimming stripped 2 bases from V and 1 base from J, with 5 bases between. Germline assignment: CDR1 MNHEY and CDR2 SVGAGI. This CDR3 spans 14 amino acids. Here the CDR3 DNA reads TGTGCCAGCAGTTACGGGGGGAACACCGGGGAGCTGTTTTTT. Translating gives CASSYGGNTGELFF.

The genes are TRBV7-8 and TRBJ1-5; D gene ambiguous. This CDR3 has 15 amino acids. Germline-derived CDR1 and CDR2 are SGHVS and FQNEAQ. Trimming removed 1 base from V and 2 bases from J, with 9 bases in between. The CDR3 coding sequence is TGTGCCAGCAGCTTAGAGATATCAGGCAATCAGCCCCAGCATTTT. Protein product: CASSLEISGNQPQHF. Supplemented by reference TRBV7-8 and TRBJ1-5, the full variable domain reads GAGVSQSPRYKVAKRGQDVALRCDPISGHVSLFWYQQALGQGPEFLTYFQNEAQLDKSGLPSDRFFAERPEGSVSTLKIQRTQQEDSAVYLCASSLEISGNQPQHFGDGTRLSIL.

This clone was seen just once. The CDR3 loop is CASSWWMGHSPLHF. In DNA, the CDR3 is TGTGCCAGCAGTTGGTGGATGGGCCATTCACCCCTCCACTTT. The chain is built from TRBV27 and TRBJ1-6; D is uncertain. The germline V gene has CDR1 MNHEY and CDR2 SMNVEV (reference sequence). The CDR3 loop spans 14 amino acids. With 4 bases removed from V and 8 bases from J, the gap between germline ends came to 12 bases.

The DNA for the CDR3 is TGTGCCACCCAATACAGGGCTGGGGAAAAACTGTTTTTT. Translating it yields CATQYRAGEKLFF. The V call is TRBV15, the J call TRBJ1-4; tentative D call: TRBD1 (6 bases). The CDR3 runs to 13 residues. Germline CDR1 is LNHNV and CDR2 is YYDKDF (reference sequence). V lost 8 bases, J lost 8 bases, and 15 bases lay in between.

Only a few counts were recorded for this clone. The chain is built from TRBV10-2 and TRBJ2-5; 9 bases fit TRBD2. Germline trimming cut 4 bases from V and 2 bases from J; bases unmatched to any gene: 5. The CDR3 has 15 residues. Germline CDR1 WSHSY, CDR2 SAAADI. The CDR3: CASSVVAGVQETQYF. CDR3 coding DNA: TGCGCCAGCAGTGTTGTAGCGGGGGTACAAGAGACCCAGTACTTC.

V is TRBV4-3 and J is TRBJ1-3, with D perhaps matching TRBD1 (6 bases). Germline CDR1 is LGHNA and CDR2 is YSLEER. The CDR3 spans 16 residues. V lost 0 bases and J lost 3, with 12 bases in between. The CDR3 is CASSQDQGTFGNTIYF. CDR3 nucleotides: TGCGCCAGCAGCCAAGATCAGGGGACTTTTGGAAACACCATATATTTT.

V gene TRBV7-8 combines with J gene TRBJ1-5; weak D call: TRBD1 (5 bases). CDR3 size: 18 residues. Trimming took 5 bases from V and 1 from J, leaving 21 bases between them. From germline, CDR1 is SGHVS and CDR2 FQNEAQ. The CDR3 bases are TGTGCCAGCAGCCCCGTCGGCCAGGGAGGAAGGAGCAATCAGCCCCAGCATTTT. This codes for CASSPVGQGGRSNQPQHF.

The rearrangement joins TRBV5-4 to TRBJ2-1; D may be TRBD2 (6 bases). The CDR3 spans 14 residues. Trimming left V 4 bases short and J 6 bases short, with 14 bases between. Germline lookup yields CDR1 SGHNT and CDR2 YYREEE (reference sequence). CDR3 bases: TGTGCCAGCAGCAACAAGGCCGGGAGCAATGAGCAGTTCTTC. Translating gives CASSNKAGSNEQFF.

The V and J genes are TRBV5-6 and TRBJ2-3; 8 bases line up with TRBD2. CDR1 is SGHDT and CDR2 is YYEEEE in the germline V gene. The CDR3 contains 18 residues. With 4 bases clipped from V and 0 bases from J, the junction kept 13 bases outside the gene matches. Here the CDR3 reads CASSGIAGSPPSTDTQYF. The CDR3 DNA reads TGTGCCAGCAGCGGAATAGCGGGGTCCCCCCCGAGCACAGATACGCAGTATTTT.

The rearrangement uses TRBV10-2 and TRBJ1-2; D gene unclear. V shed 3 bases and J shed 7 bases, with 18 bases lying between them. This CDR3 is built from 15 residues. Germline V gives CDR1 WSHSY, CDR2 SAAADI. CDR3 sequence: CASSDIGIPVGGYTF. The CDR3 nucleotides are TGCGCCAGCAGTGACATCGGGATCCCCGTTGGTGGCTACACCTTC.

This clone was recorded only once. The chain carries TRBV9 and TRBJ2-7, with D tentatively TRBD2 (7 bases). The CDR3 has 17 residues. V was shortened by 0 bases and J by 0 bases, with 16 bases between the two germline ends. The germline V gene has CDR1 SGDLS and CDR2 YYNGEE. The CDR3, as DNA: TGTGCCAGCAGCGTAGCTTCCGGGGGGCATATCTCCTACGAGCAGTACTTC. As protein: CASSVASGGHISYEQYF.

The rearrangement uses TRBV12-5 and TRBJ1-2; D is unresolved. The CDR3 contains 14 residues. Germline loops: CDR1 LGHNT, CDR2 FRNRAP. Trimming took off 1 base at V and 6 bases at J, with 12 bases between the two ends. The CDR3 region has the DNA TGTGCTAGTGGTTTGGGATGGGGTGCCGATGGCTACACCTTC. Amino acid sequence: CASGLGWGADGYTF.

This clone was seen a handful of times. This chain connects TRBV5-1 to TRBJ1-6; a weak D match, TRBD1 (5 bases). The CDR3 runs to 14 residues. V was pared by 0 bases and J by 18 bases, with 19 bases between. Germline values: CDR1 SGHRS, CDR2 YFSETQ. The CDR3 is CASSLDPSSREDHF. CDR3 in DNA: TGCGCCAGCAGCTTGGACCCCTCGAGCAGGGAGGACCACTTT.

This clone was seen only once. The rearrangement links TRBV4-2 to TRBJ2-5; no firm D call. Germline V gene sequence: CDR1 LGHNA, CDR2 YNFKEQ. There are 13 residues in the CDR3. V was pared by 2 bases and J by 3 bases, with 7 bases between. Written as DNA, the CDR3 is TGTGCCAGCAGCCAACTGGTAAAAGAGACCCAGTACTTC. Protein: CASSQLVKETQYF.

This rearrangement joins TRBV6-4 to TRBJ2-1; 9 nucleotides match TRBD2. The CDR3 has 16 residues. The germline V gene has CDR1 MRHNA and CDR2 SNTAGT. With V trimmed by 0 bases and J by 3 bases, 3 bases remained unmatched. CDR3 nucleotide sequence: TGTGCCAGCAGTGACTCCATTAGCGGGGGCTACAATGAGCAGTTCTTC. It yields the protein CASSDSISGGYNEQFF.

This clone has only one observation. This chain connects TRBV2 to TRBJ2-7; D is undetermined. Trimming shortened V by 3 bases and J by 2 bases, and 8 bases separated the two germline ends. This CDR3 is built from 13 residues. The germline V gene encodes CDR1 SNHLY and CDR2 FYNNEI. The CDR3 reads CASSDLRTYEQYF. Here the CDR3 DNA reads TGTGCCAGCAGTGACCTACGGACCTACGAGCAGTACTTC.

The chain combines TRBV28 with TRBJ2-1; D call uncertain. Between the trimmed V and J ends, which lost 2 bases and 6 bases, there was a span of 8 bases. The germline CDR1 and CDR2 sequences are MDHEN and SYDVKM. The CDR3 has 13 amino acids. The CDR3 DNA reads TGTGCCAGCAGTTTAGCCTGGTCCAATGAGCAGTTCTTC. It codes for CASSLAWSNEQFF.

CDR3 in amino acids: CSVGSPGGSFEADTEAFF. CDR3 in DNA: TGCAGCGTTGGATCCCCAGGGGGCTCCTTTGAGGCCGACACTGAAGCTTTCTTT. This chain joins TRBV29-1 and TRBJ1-1; 8 positions agree with TRBD1. Germline trimming cut 4 bases from V and 3 bases from J; bases unmatched to any gene: 19. The CDR3 is 18 residues long. Germline CDR1 SQVTM, CDR2 ANQGSEA.

The gene calls are TRBV28 and TRBJ2-5; 15 nucleotides match TRBD2. CDR1 and CDR2 from the germline V gene are MDHEN and SYDVKM. V dropped 3 bases and J dropped 2; count of bases not matched to a gene: 13. This CDR3 comprises 20 residues. The CDR3, as DNA: TGTGCCAGCAGTTTTTCTTATCGGACTAGCGGGAGGGTACCACAAGAGACCCAGTACTTC. Encoded protein: CASSFSYRTSGRVPQETQYF.

In its sample, this clone was seen once. CDR3 sequence: CASSQVTGTEQYF. The CDR3 DNA is TGCGCCAGCAGCCAAGTTACAGGGACCGAGCAGTACTTC. The chain carries TRBV4-3 and TRBJ2-7, with a tentative D call TRBD1 (6 bases). This CDR3 region has 13 residues. Germline values: CDR1 LGHNA, CDR2 YSLEER. The V gene lost 1 base and the J gene lost 6 bases, with 10 bases spanning the gap.

The V call is TRBV5-1, the J call TRBJ2-7; possibly TRBD1 for D (5 bases). Germline V gene lookup returns CDR1 SGHRS and CDR2 YFSETQ. This CDR3 has 14 amino acids. Trimming removed 4 bases at V and 3 bases at J, with 14 bases between. Written as DNA, the CDR3 is TGCGCCAGCAGCCAAGCCACAGACAGCTACGAGCAGTACTTC. Translating gives CASSQATDSYEQYF.

The chain employs TRBV28 and TRBJ2-2; the D gene is possibly TRBD2 (7 bases). V shed 6 bases and J shed 5 bases, with 16 bases lying between them. The germline gives CDR1 MDHEN, CDR2 SYDVKM. The CDR3 length is 15 residues. CDR3 residues: CASSRPGGGTGELFF. The CDR3, as DNA: TGTGCCAGCAGCCGGCCGGGGGGCGGGACCGGGGAGCTGTTTTTT.